The TCR beta chain under discussion was sequenced for a study of blood T cell repertoires in COVID-19. The CDR3 loop spans 14 amino acids. V gave up 6 bases and J gave up 4 bases, with 13 bases separating them. Germline CDR1 and CDR2: MNHEY and SVGAGI. Profiled with immunoSEQ multiplex PCR; TCRdb holds only in-frame clones, not every one. The table lists about 77,000 clones, 75% to 85% of them singletons. Sequenced input: peripheral blood. V is TRBV6-5 and J is TRBJ1-5, with D unclear. The sequence was collected from a woman aged 70-85 years with acute or convalescent COVID-19. CDR3 bases: TGTGCCAGCAGAATCTGGGAGAAGAATCAGCCCCAGCATTTT. Its translation is CASRIWEKNQPQHF.